The 19 T cell receptor beta chains presented below share a single source sample, sequenced in a study of blood T cells in healthy people across ages. Primers used in a second PCR of about 7 to 12 cycles were a sample-barcoded 5' primer and a J-beta primer mix. TCRdb ran MiXCR on the 5' RACE reads and lists one entry per CDR3 protein. The sample contains about 620,000 distinct CDR3 sequences, approximately 52% of which appear only once. The source material was blood. Receptors originate from a woman at least 80 years old in good health.

This chain links TRBV7-8 with TRBJ2-7, with a weak D call TRBD1 (6 bases). The DNA end lines up better with TRBJ2-5; the J call may be wrong. CDR3 length: 16 residues. Germline V lookup: CDR1 SGHVS, CDR2 FQNEAQ. The CDR3 nucleotides are TGTGCCAGCAGCTTAGCAAGTGGGACAACGAAAAAGACCCAGTACTTC. The encoded protein is CASSLASGTTKKTQYF.

The sample holds many counts of this clonotype. V and J are TRBV5-1 and TRBJ2-1, with TRBD1 matching over 8 bases. V lost 5 bases and J lost 6; bases outside the gene matches: 7. Germline V gives CDR1 SGHRS, CDR2 YFSETQ. The CDR3 runs to 14 residues. The CDR3 reads CASRALDRVNEQFF. In DNA form, the CDR3 reads TGCGCCAGCAGAGCTCTGGACAGGGTCAATGAGCAGTTCTTC.

This clonotype was seen repeatedly, ten times or more. The chain links TRBV25-1 to TRBJ2-3, with D hard to call. V was pared by 6 bases and J by 5 bases, with 15 bases between. Germline loops: CDR1 MGHDK, CDR2 SYGVNS. This CDR3 is built from 14 residues. DNA of the CDR3: TGTGCCAGCAGGAAGGCAGGTCTTAGAGATACGCAGTATTTT. It yields the protein CASRKAGLRDTQYF.

This clonotype was found many times. V is TRBV5-1 and J is TRBJ2-3; 9 bases are shared with TRBD1. Germline lookup yields CDR1 SGHRS and CDR2 YFSETQ. The CDR3 consists of 15 residues. V lost 5 bases, J lost 5 bases, and 9 bases stayed unmatched. The CDR3 reads CASSRSTGGGDTQYF. Here the CDR3 DNA reads TGCGCCAGCAGTCGATCCACAGGGGGCGGAGATACGCAGTATTTT.

The V gene is TRBV29-1, the J gene TRBJ2-7, with a tentative D call TRBD2 (6 bases). Trimming took 4 bases from V and 0 from J, leaving 10 bases between them. The CDR3 runs 13 residues. Germline V lookup: CDR1 SQVTM, CDR2 ANQGSEA. The CDR3, as DNA: TGCAGCGTTGGTCTGGGGGGCTCCTACGAGCAGTACTTC. This codes for CSVGLGGSYEQYF.

A single count supports this clonotype. The V call is TRBV6-1, the J call TRBJ2-7, with a weak D call TRBD1 (5 bases). Trimming took 6 bases from V and 0 from J, leaving 21 bases between them. CDR3 length: 17 amino acids. Germline V gene lookup returns CDR1 MNHNS and CDR2 SASEGT. The CDR3 loop reads CASSLRPPDRVSYEQYF. The DNA of the CDR3 is TGTGCCAGCAGCCTCCGACCACCCGACAGAGTCTCCTACGAGCAGTACTTC.

This clonotype was picked up a small number of times. V and J are TRBV6-2 or TRBV6-3 and TRBJ2-5; D is unclear. The CDR3 has 16 amino acids. CDR1 MNHEY and CDR2 SVGEGT come from the germline V gene. The ends were cut back, 0 bases at V and 5 bases at J, with 16 bases in the middle. CDR3 in DNA: TGTGCCAGCAGTTACTCCTCGACAAGGGTTTGGGAGACCCAGTACTTC. Translated, it gives CASSYSSTRVWETQYF.

The chain joins TRBV19 to TRBJ2-4; D remains ambiguous. Matching the DNA end better, TRBJ2-7 makes the J call doubtful. The CDR3 consists of 15 residues. Germline values: CDR1 LNHDA, CDR2 SQIVND (reference sequence). CDR3 region: CASSITASPTYEQYF. As DNA, the CDR3 is TGTGCCAGTAGTATAACAGCCAGCCCCACCTACGAGCAGTACTTC.

The V call is TRBV28, the J call TRBJ2-7; D perhaps matches TRBD1 (6 bases). Trimming removed 7 bases from V and 10 bases from J, with 32 bases in between. The CDR3 has 17 residues. Per germline, CDR1 MDHEN and CDR2 SYDVKM. In DNA form, the CDR3 reads TGTGCCAGCACCCTGGGTACCAAACAGGGTGGGTGGGGGATTCAGTACTTC. Translation gives CASTLGTKQGGWGIQYF.

Here the CDR3 reads CASSGSGTGRETQYF. The CDR3 DNA reads as TGTGCCAGCAGTGGTTCCGGGACAGGAAGAGAGACCCAGTACTTC. V and J are TRBV28 and TRBJ2-5; 8 positions agree with TRBD1. Germline-derived CDR1 and CDR2 are MDHEN and SYDVKM. The CDR3 loop spans 15 amino acids. J was trimmed by 4 bases and V by 5 bases; bases with no gene match: 9. Together with reference TRBV28 and TRBJ2-5, the CDR3 gives the full variable domain: DVKVTQSSRYLVKRTGEKVFLECVQDMDHENMFWYRQDPGLGLRLIYFSYDVKMKEKGDIPEGYSVSREKKERFSLILESASTNQTSMYLCASSGSGTGRETQYFGPGTRLLVL.

V and J are TRBV10-3 and TRBJ2-1; D not resolved. The V gene's germline CDR1 is ENHRY and CDR2 SYGVKD. This CDR3 contains 13 residues. V was cut by 6 bases and J by 8 bases, with 14 bases left in between. CDR3 nucleotides: TGTGCCATCAGCCTTATACTGGACGATGAGCAGTTCTTC. Protein: CAISLILDDEQFF.

Notes on this clonotype: A clone one base away is much larger, so this may be a read error. CDR3 loop: CASSLDPGSNKQFF. The CDR3 nucleotides read TGTGCCAGCAGCTTAGACCCCGGGAGCAATAAGCAGTTCTTC. The chain recombines TRBV7-3 with TRBJ2-1; D possibly corresponds to TRBD2 (6 bases). Looked up from germline, CDR1 is SGHTA and CDR2 is FQGTGA. The CDR3 extends over 14 amino acids.

V is TRBV2 and J is TRBJ1-2; maybe TRBD1 (6 bases). In germline, CDR1 is SNHLY, CDR2 FYNNEI. Trimming stripped 7 bases from V and 8 bases from J, with 11 bases between. The CDR3 totals 11 residues. The CDR3: CASNQGPGYTF. The CDR3 DNA is TGTGCCAGCAATCAGGGGCCCGGCTACACCTTC.

In its sample, this clonotype was seen a few times. The chain employs TRBV21-1 and TRBJ1-2; the table names TRBD1, a call not compared with the DNA. TRBV21-1 is a known pseudogene. This CDR3 region has 17 residues. The CDR3 reads CASSSPVGRGQAYGYTF. The CDR3 DNA reads as TGTGCCAGCAGCTCCCCCGTGGGGAGGGGGCAAGCTTATGGCTACACCTTC.

This chain joins TRBV11-2 and TRBJ2-5; D gene uncertain. Germline V lookup: CDR1 SGHAT, CDR2 FQNNGV. The CDR3 totals 14 residues. V was shortened by 1 base and J by 3 bases, with 9 bases between the two germline ends. As DNA, the CDR3 is TGTGCCAGCAGCTTAGGAGTGGAGAAAGAGACCCAGTACTTC. Translating it yields CASSLGVEKETQYF.

This clonotype was observed many times. The chain carries TRBV7-2 and TRBJ2-7; D is undetermined. Germline V gene sequence: CDR1 SGHTA, CDR2 FQGNSA. V was shortened by 5 bases and J by 6 bases, with 11 bases between the two germline ends. The CDR3 is 12 amino acids. CDR3 in DNA: TGTGCCAGCAGCCCCCCCCAAATCGAGCAGTACTTC. Encoded protein: CASSPPQIEQYF.

This clonotype was seen a handful of times. The chain has TRBV28 and TRBJ2-3, with TRBD1 matching 9 bases. V shed 6 bases, J shed 0 bases, and the junction held 4 bases outside the gene matches. CDR1 is MDHEN and CDR2 is SYDVKM in the germline V gene. The CDR3 runs to 15 residues. CDR3 residues: CASRSGTGSTDTQYF. The DNA of the CDR3 is TGTGCCAGCAGGTCCGGGACAGGGAGCACAGATACGCAGTATTTT.

The V and J genes are TRBV29-1 and TRBJ2-5; D gene unclear. The ends were cut back, 3 bases at V and 1 base at J, with 9 bases in the middle. This CDR3 contains 13 residues. The germline V gene encodes CDR1 SQVTM and CDR2 ANQGSEA. The CDR3 nucleotides are TGCAGCGTTGATGCGACCGCCCAAGAGACCCAGTACTTC. Encoded protein: CSVDATAQETQYF.

As regards this clonotype: This may be a read error: a much more frequent sequence differs by one nucleotide. The chain recombines TRBV2 with TRBJ2-7, with TRBD1 matching over 8 bases. This CDR3 has 14 residues. Germline CDR1 and CDR2: SNHLY and FYNNEI. The CDR3 reads CVSSDQGATYEQYF. CDR3 sequence (DNA): TGTGTCAGCAGTGACCAGGGGGCCACCTACGAGCAGTACTTC.